The clone carrying this T cell receptor (beta chain) was seen more than once but under ten times. The data stem from a study of blood T cell repertoires in COVID-19. Across the study: COVID-19 samples, acute and convalescent, were from the United States, Italy and Spain. The cDNA or gDNA used as material had been derived from T cells, B-cell-depleted T cells, or PBMCs.

Method: immunoSEQ multiplex PCR; TCRdb's copy keeps in-frame clones and lacks some. This table holds 250,000 to 300,000 clones, approximately 84% found once. V shed 3 bases and J shed 4 bases, with 18 bases lying between them. This CDR3 spans 16 amino acids. Clinical histories supplied by participants themselves formed the basis of cohort assignment. Recovered status applied to Cohort 3 donors who had two consecutive negative PCRs. It also applied to those with clearance or with symptom resolution. This TCR was recovered from a man younger than 35 who had recovered from COVID-19. The sequenced sample consisted of PBMCs or T cells enriched from blood (not recorded which). V and J are TRBV23-1 and TRBJ1-1; D is perhaps TRBD1 (5 bases). TRBV23-1 has ORF status, its function being uncertain. CDR3 sequence (DNA): TGCGCCAGCAGTCAGGGACTCAGGACCTTTGGCACTGAAGCTTTCTTT. It specifies CASSQGLRTFGTEAFF.